This TCR beta chain was obtained from a study of CD8 T cells in ankylosing spondylitis. General study results and limits: One TCR beta motif, made up of roughly eight highly homologous variants, appeared characteristic of ankylosing spondylitis blood.

CDR3 length: 12 amino acids. Germline loops: CDR1 SNHLY, CDR2 FYNNEI. V dropped 7 bases and J dropped 8 bases, with 12 bases sitting between them. TCRdb re-called the 5' RACE reads with MiXCR, one entry per CDR3 protein. Among 220,000 or so distinct CDR3 sequences listed, 18% were seen once. In the case of this clonotype: The target antigen is unknown.

The sample was blood, either unsorted or a sorted T cell fraction (not recorded which). The sequence derives from a male donor with ankylosing spondylitis. The chain combines TRBV2 with TRBJ2-1; D unclear. This CDR3 reads CASIGRADEQFF. For the CDR3, the DNA is TGTGCCAGCATAGGTAGGGCCGATGAGCAGTTCTTC. The whole variable domain, filled in from reference TRBV2 and TRBJ2-1, reads EPEVTQTPSHQVTQMGQEVILRCVPISNHLYFYWYRQILGQKVEFLVSFYNNEISEKSEIFDDQFSVERPDGSNFTLKIRSTKLEDSAMYFCASIGRADEQFFGPGTRLTVL.